This T cell receptor beta chain was identified in a study of T cell responses to AZD1222 COVID-19 vaccine. Findings and limits, study-wide: Females outnumbered males among donors, who were mostly white British; clonal diversity was possibly underestimated. Spike was spanned by vaccine-associated CD4 TCRs, with dominance at 160-218 and 743-854.

Sequencing used immunoSEQ multiplex PCR; TCRdb keeps in-frame clones, though not all of them. Of tens of thousands of clones in the sample, 90% were seen once. Remarks on this clone: Its cognate antigen is unknown.

The clonotype was recovered from an adult who received the AZD1222 COVID-19 vaccine. The sequencing used peripheral blood, collected 28 days after the second AZD1222 dose.

Written as DNA, the CDR3 is TGTGCCAGCAGCTTAGGAAGGCTAGGCATCGGAAACACCATATATTTT. It translates to CASSLGRLGIGNTIYF. The J gene is TRBJ1-3, the V gene TRBV7-8; D call uncertain. The CDR3 extends over 16 amino acids. Germline loops: CDR1 SGHVS, CDR2 FQNEAQ. V lost 1 base and J lost 4, with 14 bases in between.